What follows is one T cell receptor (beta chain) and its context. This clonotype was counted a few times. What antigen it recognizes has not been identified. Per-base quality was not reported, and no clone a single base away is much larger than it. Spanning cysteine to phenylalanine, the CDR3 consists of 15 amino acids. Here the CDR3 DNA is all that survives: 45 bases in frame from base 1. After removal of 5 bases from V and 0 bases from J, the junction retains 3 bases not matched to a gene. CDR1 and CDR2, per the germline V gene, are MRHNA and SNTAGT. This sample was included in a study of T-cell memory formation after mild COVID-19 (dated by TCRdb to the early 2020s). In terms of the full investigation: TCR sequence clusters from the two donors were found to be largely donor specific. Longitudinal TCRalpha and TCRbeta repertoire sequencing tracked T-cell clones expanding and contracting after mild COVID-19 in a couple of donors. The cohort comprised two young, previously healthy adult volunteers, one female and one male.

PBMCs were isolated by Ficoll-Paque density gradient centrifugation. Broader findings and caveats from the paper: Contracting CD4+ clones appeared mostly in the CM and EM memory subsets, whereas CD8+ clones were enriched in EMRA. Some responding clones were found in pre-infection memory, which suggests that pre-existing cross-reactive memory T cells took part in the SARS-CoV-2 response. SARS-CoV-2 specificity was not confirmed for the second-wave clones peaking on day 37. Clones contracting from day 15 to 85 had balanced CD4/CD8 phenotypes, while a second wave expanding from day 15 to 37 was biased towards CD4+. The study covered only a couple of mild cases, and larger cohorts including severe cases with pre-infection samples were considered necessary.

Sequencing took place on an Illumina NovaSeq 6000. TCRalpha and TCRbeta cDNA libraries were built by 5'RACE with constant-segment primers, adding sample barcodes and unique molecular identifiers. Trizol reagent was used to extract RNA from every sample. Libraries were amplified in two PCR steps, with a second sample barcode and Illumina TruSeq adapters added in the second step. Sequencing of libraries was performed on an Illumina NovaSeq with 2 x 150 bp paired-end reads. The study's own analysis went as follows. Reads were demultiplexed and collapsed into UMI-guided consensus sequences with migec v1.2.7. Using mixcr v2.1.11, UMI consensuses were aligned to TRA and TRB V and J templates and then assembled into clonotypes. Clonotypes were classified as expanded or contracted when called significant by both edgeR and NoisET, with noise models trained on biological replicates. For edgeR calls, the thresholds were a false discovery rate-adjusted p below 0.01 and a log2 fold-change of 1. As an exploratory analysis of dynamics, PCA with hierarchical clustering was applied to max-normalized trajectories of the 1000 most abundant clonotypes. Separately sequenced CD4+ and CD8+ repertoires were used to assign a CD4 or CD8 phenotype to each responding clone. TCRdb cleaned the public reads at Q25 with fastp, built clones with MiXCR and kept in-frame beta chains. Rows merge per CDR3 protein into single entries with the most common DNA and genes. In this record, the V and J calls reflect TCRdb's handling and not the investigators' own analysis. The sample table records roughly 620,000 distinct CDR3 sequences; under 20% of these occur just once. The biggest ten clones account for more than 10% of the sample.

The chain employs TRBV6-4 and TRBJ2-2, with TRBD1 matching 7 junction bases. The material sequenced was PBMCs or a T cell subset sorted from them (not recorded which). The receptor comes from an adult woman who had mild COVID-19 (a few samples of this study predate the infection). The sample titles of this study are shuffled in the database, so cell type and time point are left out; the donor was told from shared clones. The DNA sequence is TGTGCCAGCAGTAGAGGGGGCCCGAACACCGGGGAGCTGTTTTTT. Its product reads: CASSRGGPNTGELFF.